This T cell receptor beta chain was obtained from a study of a mutant IDH1 vaccine in newly diagnosed glioma. Across the study: The therapy given earlier, which was standard therapy, consisted of radiotherapy, temozolomide, or both, and most of the patients received both.

CDR3 length: 14 residues. Germline values: CDR1 MNHNY, CDR2 SVGAGI (reference sequence). V lost 0 bases and J lost 7, with 12 bases in between. About this clone: Its specificity is not known.

Study findings and constraints: About 92% of patients showed vaccine-induced immune responses across multiple MHC alleles.

Sample time point: week 35, safety follow-up. In the vaccine, a single dose held 300 ug of the mutant IDH1 20-mer peptide, along with topical imiquimod. Some clones are missing from TCRdb's copy, which holds only in-frame ones; the method was immunoSEQ multiplex PCR. The sample shows about 58,000 clones, 75% to 85% of them seen only once. The clonotype was recovered from a man aged 40-55 years with glioma. The specimen comprised PBMCs, sampled from a glioma patient whose treatment included an IDH1 peptide vaccine. The chain links TRBV6-6 to TRBJ1-2; tentatively, D is TRBD1 (6 bases). The CDR3 nucleotides read TGTGCCAGCAGTTACTCGGGGGGCGAGGGTGGCTACACCTTC. Encoded protein: CASSYSGGEGGYTF.